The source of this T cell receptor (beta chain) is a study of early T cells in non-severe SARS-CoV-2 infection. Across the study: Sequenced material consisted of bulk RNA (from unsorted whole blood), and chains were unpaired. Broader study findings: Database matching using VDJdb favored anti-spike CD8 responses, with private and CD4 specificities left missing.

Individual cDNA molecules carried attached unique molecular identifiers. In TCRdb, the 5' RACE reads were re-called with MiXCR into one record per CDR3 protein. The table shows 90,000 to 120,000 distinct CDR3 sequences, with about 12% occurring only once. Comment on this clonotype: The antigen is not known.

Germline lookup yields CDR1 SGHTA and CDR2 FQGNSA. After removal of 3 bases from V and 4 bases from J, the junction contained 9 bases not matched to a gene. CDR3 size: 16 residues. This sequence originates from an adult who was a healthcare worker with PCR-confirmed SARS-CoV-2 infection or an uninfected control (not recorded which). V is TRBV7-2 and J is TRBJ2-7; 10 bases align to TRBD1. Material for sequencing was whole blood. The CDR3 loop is CASSFDLPGQGYEQYF. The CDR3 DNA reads TGTGCCAGCAGCTTCGATTTACCGGGACAGGGGTACGAGCAGTACTTC.